Listed here are 25 T cell receptor beta chains from one sample, sequenced in a study of T cells after yellow fever vaccination. From the 5' RACE reads, TCRdb called clonotypes with MiXCR, one entry per CDR3 protein. The repertoire has almost 600,000 distinct CDR3 sequences, approximately 15% of them found once; the top ten carry more than 13%. Sequencing used PBMCs, obtained on the day of the yellow fever booster vaccination. These receptor sequences come from a man aged 30-40 years who received the YFV17D yellow fever vaccine.

This chain links TRBV10-3 with TRBJ2-1; D is perhaps TRBD2 (6 bases). Per germline, CDR1 ENHRY and CDR2 SYGVKD. CDR3 length: 16 residues. V lost 3 bases, J lost 7 bases, and 19 bases lay in between. In nucleotides, the CDR3 is TGTGCCATCAGTGAAAACCCTAGCGCCACGGGGAATGAGCAGTTCTTC. Amino acid sequence: CAISENPSATGNEQFF.

This clonotype was observed a handful of times. The V call is TRBV3-1, the J call TRBJ2-2; D is undetermined. Trimming stripped 1 base from V and 5 bases from J, with 11 bases between. The germline V gene has CDR1 LGHDT and CDR2 YNNKEL (reference sequence). There are 15 residues in the CDR3. The chain's CDR3 is CASSQGDWVTGELFF. Written as DNA, the CDR3 is TGTGCCAGCAGCCAAGGGGATTGGGTGACCGGGGAGCTGTTTTTT.

The chain links TRBV28 to TRBJ2-3; 7 bases line up with TRBD2. Germline V lookup: CDR1 MDHEN, CDR2 SYDVKM. The CDR3 has 14 amino acids. V trimming: 10 bases; J trimming: 2 bases; junction bases outside the gene matches: 9. The chain's CDR3 is CATREAGDTDTQYF. CDR3 DNA: TGTGCCACCCGAGAGGCGGGAGACACAGATACGCAGTATTTT.

This clonotype was counted between two and nine times. The chain is built from TRBV4-3 and TRBJ2-1, with 13 bases identical to TRBD2. V was pared by 1 base and J by 10 bases, with 7 bases of the junction left unmatched. Germline V gene data show CDR1 as LGHNA and CDR2 as YSLEER. CDR3 length equals 16 residues. The CDR3 DNA reads TGCGCCAGCAGCCAAGGCGGACTAGCGGGAGTAGGAGAGCAGTTCTTC. Translating it yields CASSQGGLAGVGEQFF.

This clonotype was seen more than once but under ten times. The rearrangement links TRBV7-3 to TRBJ2-2, with TRBD2 as a possible D gene (6 bases). The CDR3 consists of 13 residues. CDR1 and CDR2 from the germline V gene are SGHTA and FQGTGA. Deletions cut 5 bases from V and 10 bases from J, with 14 bases between. In DNA, the CDR3 is TGTGCCAGCAGCCTTGCGGAGGGATCGGAGCTGTTTTTT. This encodes CASSLAEGSELFF. Full variable domain (missing parts from reference TRBV7-3 and TRBJ2-2): GAGVSQTPSNKVTEKGKYVELRCDPISGHTALYWYRQSLGQGPEFLIYFQGTGAADDSGLPNDRFFAVRPEGSVSTLKIQRTERGDSAVYLCASSLAEGSELFFGEGSRLTVL.

Only a few counts were recorded for this clonotype. V gene TRBV3-1 combines with J gene TRBJ2-7, with D perhaps matching TRBD1 (6 bases). The CDR3 extends over 16 amino acids. Germline V gene sequence: CDR1 LGHDT, CDR2 YNNKEL (reference sequence). Trimming stripped 1 base from V and 4 bases from J, with 17 bases between. The CDR3 nucleotides are TGTGCCAGCAGCCAAGTCGGGTTGGGGGCCGGATACGAGCAGTACTTC. Translated, it gives CASSQVGLGAGYEQYF.

This clonotype appeared many times. The chain is built from TRBV12-3 or TRBV12-4 and TRBJ1-2; 10 nucleotides match TRBD1. The CDR3 loop spans 15 amino acids. Trimming took 6 bases from V and 4 from J; bases not matched to a gene: 8. This CDR3 reads CASRAGTGVFYGYTF. The DNA for the CDR3 is TGTGCCAGCAGAGCCGGGACAGGGGTCTTCTATGGCTACACCTTC.

This clonotype was counted between two and nine times. The J gene is TRBJ1-2, the V gene TRBV7-9; TRBD1 is a possible D gene (5 bases). The CDR3 has 14 amino acids. Germline assignment: CDR1 SEHNR and CDR2 FQNEAQ (reference sequence). V was trimmed by 8 bases and J by 7 bases, leaving 20 bases between them. The DNA for the CDR3 is TGTGCCAGCTACTTCCCATCGGGGGTTTCTGGCTACACCTTC. This codes for CASYFPSGVSGYTF.

This clonotype was recorded a few times. CDR3 protein: CASSIGRGPGQPQHF. The CDR3 DNA reads as TGTGCCAGTAGTATCGGGAGGGGGCCGGGTCAGCCCCAGCATTTT. The chain joins TRBV19 to TRBJ1-5, with 7 bases fitting TRBD1. The V gene's germline CDR1 is LNHDA and CDR2 SQIVND (reference sequence). The CDR3 runs to 15 residues. V dropped 3 bases and J dropped 6; count of bases not matched to a gene: 8.

This chain uses TRBV5-4 with TRBJ2-5, with D perhaps TRBD1 or TRBD2 (6 bases each). This CDR3 contains 14 residues. The V end lost 2 bases, the J end lost 4 bases, and 12 bases lay between the germline ends. Germline V gene sequence: CDR1 SGHNT, CDR2 YYREEE (reference sequence). The CDR3 region is CASSFWGAGETQYF. Written as DNA, the CDR3 is TGTGCCAGCAGCTTTTGGGGGGCGGGAGAGACCCAGTACTTC.

CDR3 bases: TGCAGTGCTAGACCCCTAGCGGGAGTTTTTAATGAGCAGTTCTTC. Its translation: CSARPLAGVFNEQFF. The chain employs TRBV20-1 and TRBJ2-1; 10 bases fit TRBD2. The germline V gene has CDR1 DFQATT and CDR2 SNEGSKA (reference sequence). CDR3 length: 15 residues. After removal of 2 bases from V and 7 bases from J, the junction contained 8 bases not matched to a gene.

The chain recombines TRBV5-1 with TRBJ2-1; no clear D gene. The germline V gene has CDR1 SGHRS and CDR2 YFSETQ. The length of the CDR3 is 14 residues. V was trimmed by 0 bases and J by 7 bases, leaving 11 bases between them. The CDR3 spells CASSLGDSPNEQFF. CDR3 DNA sequence: TGCGCCAGCAGCTTGGGAGACTCCCCGAATGAGCAGTTCTTC.

Only a few counts were recorded for this clonotype. V is TRBV7-2 and J is TRBJ1-5, with TRBD1 identical over 9 bases. From germline, CDR1 is SGHTA and CDR2 FQGNSA. This CDR3 region has 13 residues. V lost 4 bases, J lost 7 bases, and 2 bases stayed unmatched. DNA for the CDR3: TGTGCCAGCAGCTCGACAGGGGGACAGCCCCAGCATTTT. It yields the protein CASSSTGGQPQHF. The full variable domain, in which reference TRBV7-2 and TRBJ1-5 provide the parts outside the CDR3, is GAGVSQSPSNKVTEKGKDVELRCDPISGHTALYWYRQSLGQGLEFLIYFQGNSAPDKSGLPSDRFSAERTGGSVSTLTIQRTQQEDSAVYLCASSSTGGQPQHFGDGTRLSIL.

V gene TRBV7-2 combines with J gene TRBJ1-1; D remains ambiguous. V lost 6 bases and J 0 bases, leaving 11 bases between the germline ends. CDR1 and CDR2 from the germline V gene are SGHTA and FQGNSA. This CDR3 is 14 amino acids long. CDR3 protein: CASRLTLMNTEAFF. The DNA of the CDR3 is TGTGCCAGCAGATTGACCCTCATGAACACTGAAGCTTTCTTT.

The chain links TRBV7-2 to TRBJ2-7; 7 bases line up with TRBD2. The length of the CDR3 is 15 residues. The V gene's germline CDR1 is SGHTA and CDR2 FQGNSA. Unmatched junction bases numbered 12, after V lost 4 bases and J lost 6 bases. Here the CDR3 reads CASSSGSGNRLEQYF. The CDR3 nucleotides read TGTGCCAGCAGCTCGGGGAGCGGGAACCGCCTCGAGCAGTACTTC.

This clonotype was picked up a small number of times. The chain couples TRBV12-3 or TRBV12-4 to TRBJ2-1; D unclear. This CDR3 is 14 amino acids long. Trimming left V 4 bases short and J 7 bases short, with 14 bases between. The CDR3 reads CASSSSSGRNEQFF. The CDR3 DNA follows: TGTGCCAGCAGTTCCAGCTCCGGGCGGAATGAGCAGTTCTTC.

The chain couples TRBV28 to TRBJ2-7; 7 bases are shared with TRBD2. Trimming cost V 6 bases and J 0 bases; bases outside gene matches: 8. Germline V gives CDR1 MDHEN, CDR2 SYDVKM. The CDR3 length is 15 residues. CDR3 loop: CASRLGGDLSYEQYF. CDR3 coding DNA: TGTGCCAGCAGACTTGGGGGGGATCTCTCCTACGAGCAGTACTTC.

The CDR3 is CASSLSIAGTYEQYF. In nucleotides, the CDR3 is TGTGCCAGCAGTTTATCAATAGCGGGAACCTACGAGCAGTACTTC. This chain connects TRBV12-3 or TRBV12-4 to TRBJ2-7; 8 bases line up with TRBD2. This CDR3 comprises 15 residues. Losses at the gene ends were 2 bases for V and 2 bases for J; bases not matched to a gene: 5.

This clonotype occurred a few times. This chain uses TRBV5-5 with TRBJ2-2, with 11 bases lining up with TRBD2. The CDR3 runs 16 residues. The trim removed 5 bases at V and 4 bases at J, leaving 7 bases unmatched. Per the germline V gene, CDR1 is SGHKS and CDR2 is YYEKEE (reference sequence). CDR3 residues: CASRVDSGRGTGELFF. The CDR3 region has the DNA TGTGCCAGCAGGGTGGATAGCGGGAGGGGCACCGGGGAGCTGTTTTTT.

This chain joins TRBV7-8 and TRBJ2-2, with 8 bases fitting TRBD2. CDR1 is SGHVS and CDR2 is FQNEAQ in the germline V gene. The CDR3 covers 19 residues. After removal of 1 base from V and 1 base from J, the junction contained 11 bases not matched to a gene. CDR3 DNA sequence: TGTGCCAGCAGCTTAGAAACACAGCGGGAGAGGGGGAACACCGGGGAGCTGTTTTTT. Its protein is CASSLETQRERGNTGELFF.

CDR3 in amino acids: CAISEVLAGSGANVLTF. The CDR3 DNA follows: TGTGCCATCAGTGAGGTCCTAGCGGGGTCTGGGGCCAACGTCCTGACTTTC. The genes are TRBV10-3 and TRBJ2-6; the match to TRBD2 covers 9 bases. V was clipped by 2 bases and J by 1 base; unmatched bases: 3. Looked up from germline, CDR1 is ENHRY and CDR2 is SYGVKD. The CDR3 consists of 17 residues.

This clonotype was recorded a few times. The chain has TRBV3-1 and TRBJ2-3; D uncertain. CDR1 LGHDT and CDR2 YNNKEL come from the germline V gene (reference sequence). Trimming stripped 0 bases from V and 4 bases from J, with 5 bases between. This CDR3 has 13 residues. The CDR3 reads CASSQDPPDTQYF. DNA for the CDR3: TGTGCCAGCAGCCAAGATCCCCCAGATACGCAGTATTTT.

There are a few counts of this clonotype. The rearrangement links TRBV6-6 to TRBJ2-7; D unresolved. The CDR3 totals 13 residues. Germline assignment: CDR1 MNHNY and CDR2 SVGAGI (reference sequence). Trimming stripped 6 bases from V and 2 bases from J, with 11 bases between. CDR3 coding DNA: TGTGCCAGCAGAGACAAGCGAGCCTACGAGCAGTACTTC. Encoded protein: CASRDKRAYEQYF.

This clonotype was observed a few times. V gene TRBV20-1 combines with J gene TRBJ2-7; 7 bases agree with TRBD2. V lost 6 bases, J lost 3 bases, and 8 bases stayed unmatched. The CDR3 runs to 13 residues. Germline V gene data show CDR1 as DFQATT and CDR2 as SNEGSKA (reference sequence). Here the CDR3 reads CSAWGEGLYEQYF. As DNA, the CDR3 is TGCAGTGCCTGGGGGGAGGGGCTCTACGAGCAGTACTTC.

V is TRBV18 and J is TRBJ2-7; 7 bases align to TRBD1. With 3 bases clipped from V and 3 bases from J, the junction kept 5 bases outside the gene matches. Germline loops: CDR1 KGHSH, CDR2 LQKENI. CDR3 size: 14 residues. Here the CDR3 reads CASSPTGNFYEQYF. In DNA, the CDR3 is TGTGCCAGCTCACCGACAGGGAACTTCTACGAGCAGTACTTC.